The 27 T cell receptor beta chains given below trace back to one sample, sequenced in a study of radiotherapy plus CTLA-4 blockade in lung cancer. Produced via immunoSEQ multiplex PCR; TCRdb's table is partial and in-frame only. Of tens of thousands of clones detected, approximately 80% appear once; the ten largest clones hold 7.1%. This sample comprised peripheral blood, obtained from a patient treated with radiotherapy plus ipilimumab. The receptor set was obtained from a human donor with non-small cell lung cancer who had a complete response to radiotherapy plus ipilimumab.

V is TRBV27 and J is TRBJ2-1; no reliable D call. This CDR3 contains 15 residues. CDR1 MNHEY and CDR2 SMNVEV come from the germline V gene (reference sequence). V lost 7 bases and J lost 3, with 16 bases in between. CDR3 in amino acids: CASKRKHQSYNEQFF. The CDR3 coding sequence is TGTGCCAGCAAACGAAAACACCAAAGCTACAATGAGCAGTTCTTC.

This sequence joins TRBV28 and TRBJ1-2; TRBD1 agrees at 7 bases. The CDR3 has 14 amino acids. Trimming took 6 bases from V and 2 from J; bases not matched to a gene: 6. The germline CDR1 and CDR2 sequences are MDHEN and SYDVKM. The CDR3 DNA reads TGTGCCAGCAGCTCCGGGACAGCGAACTATGGCTACACCTTC. Encoded protein: CASSSGTANYGYTF.

The chain carries TRBV30 and TRBJ1-5, with 7 bases fitting TRBD1. Germline CDR1 GTSNPN, CDR2 SVGIG (reference sequence). With 2 bases clipped from V and 5 bases from J, the junction kept 3 bases outside the gene matches. The CDR3 extends over 13 amino acids. The CDR3 loop reads CAWSHRGDQPQHF. The DNA for the CDR3 is TGTGCCTGGAGTCACAGGGGCGATCAGCCCCAGCATTTT.

This clone is medium-sized by share. The chain carries TRBV6-1 and TRBJ2-2, with D possibly being TRBD2 (6 bases). V shed 2 bases and J shed 5 bases, with 12 bases lying between them. In germline, CDR1 is MNHNS, CDR2 SASEGT. The CDR3 is 15 residues long. In DNA, the CDR3 is TGTGCCAGCAGTGAAAGTACACGGGGGACCGGGGAGCTGTTTTTT. Protein sequence: CASSESTRGTGELFF.

This chain links TRBV28 with TRBJ1-4, with 7 bases that match TRBD1. The CDR3 loop spans 15 amino acids. V gave up 3 bases and J gave up 5 bases; unmatched junction bases: 6. The germline V gene encodes CDR1 MDHEN and CDR2 SYDVKM. The CDR3 reads CASSLSLGQNEKLFF. CDR3 nucleotides: TGTGCCAGCAGTTTGTCCCTGGGACAGAATGAAAAACTGTTTTTT.

The chain has TRBV7-2 and TRBJ1-5, with 11 nucleotides matching TRBD1. The ends lost 5 bases at V and 6 bases at J; junction bases unmatched: 6. This CDR3 has 15 residues. Looked up from germline, CDR1 is SGHTA and CDR2 is FQGNSA. The CDR3 here is CASSPMDRGPQPQHF. The DNA of the CDR3 is TGTGCCAGCAGCCCCATGGACAGGGGGCCTCAGCCCCAGCATTTT.

The chain employs TRBV7-2 and TRBJ2-2; D possibly uses TRBD1 or TRBD2 (5 bases each). The ends were cut back, 1 base at V and 6 bases at J, with 12 bases in the middle. This CDR3 region has 15 residues. The V gene's germline CDR1 is SGHTA and CDR2 FQGNSA. CDR3 nucleotide sequence: TGTGCCAGCAGCTTAGACCCACTAGGGGCCGGGGAGCTGTTTTTT. Its translation: CASSLDPLGAGELFF.

The CDR3 spells CASSVAKGGPNEQFF. The CDR3 DNA is TGTGCCAGCAGCGTAGCCAAGGGGGGTCCCAATGAGCAGTTCTTC. The V call is TRBV9, the J call TRBJ2-1; either TRBD1 or TRBD2 may supply D (6 bases each). Germline assignment: CDR1 SGDLS and CDR2 YYNGEE. The CDR3 consists of 15 residues. Trimming took off 0 bases at V and 6 bases at J, with 13 bases between the two ends.

The CDR3 protein is CAWRFGNYGYTF. In nucleotides, the CDR3 is TGTGCCTGGAGGTTTGGTAACTATGGCTACACCTTC. This sequence joins TRBV30 and TRBJ1-2; D gene uncertain. CDR3 length: 12 amino acids. Trimming cost V 3 bases and J 1 base, with 6 bases left between them. Germline-derived CDR1 and CDR2 are GTSNPN and SVGIG (reference sequence). Drawing the rest from reference TRBV30 and TRBJ1-2, the complete variable domain is SQTIHQWPATLVQPVGSPLSLECTVEGTSNPNLYWYRQAAGRGLQLLFYSVGIGQISSEVPQNLSASRPQDRQFILSSKKLLLSDSGFYLCAWRFGNYGYTFGSGTRLTVV.

The rearrangement links TRBV11-2 to TRBJ1-2, with D possibly being TRBD1 (6 bases). V was cut by 5 bases and J by 2 bases, with 9 bases left in between. This CDR3 contains 13 residues. CDR1 SGHAT and CDR2 FQNNGV come from the germline V gene. CDR3 protein: CASSKDRNYGYTF. The CDR3 DNA reads TGTGCCAGCAGCAAAGACAGGAACTATGGCTACACCTTC.

The chain has TRBV30 and TRBJ2-7; D is perhaps TRBD1 (5 bases). This CDR3 region has 16 residues. V shed 3 bases and J shed 3 bases, with 21 bases lying between them. The germline CDR1 and CDR2 sequences are GTSNPN and SVGIG (reference sequence). CDR3 sequence reads: CAWRGRGTPRVYEQYF. The DNA for the CDR3 is TGTGCCTGGAGGGGAAGGGGTACCCCGCGAGTCTACGAGCAGTACTTC.

The CDR3, as DNA: TGTGCCAGCAGCTTGGCCGTCCGGGGCAGCCAGCCCCAGCATTTT. This codes for CASSLAVRGSQPQHF. The V and J genes are TRBV5-8 and TRBJ1-5; D might be TRBD1 (5 bases). Germline V gene lookup returns CDR1 SGHTS and CDR2 YDEGEE. V lost 0 bases and J lost 7, with 14 bases in between. This CDR3 has 15 amino acids.

This rearrangement joins TRBV2 to TRBJ2-3, with 16 bases identical to TRBD2. Germline V gives CDR1 SNHLY, CDR2 FYNNEI. The CDR3 length is 16 residues. V was clipped by 5 bases and J by 8 bases; unmatched bases: 7. This chain's CDR3 is CASSLGTSGRAGTQYF. The CDR3 DNA is TGTGCCAGCAGTCTCGGGACTAGCGGGAGGGCCGGTACGCAGTATTTT.

The chain is built from TRBV14 and TRBJ2-1; 13 nucleotides line up with TRBD2. Trimming took 4 bases from V and 3 from J; bases not matched to a gene: 6. The V gene's germline CDR1 is SGHDN and CDR2 FVKESK. CDR3 length equals 17 residues. As DNA, the CDR3 is TGTGCCAGCAGCCCCTGGACTAGCGGGAGCATCTACAATGAGCAGTTCTTC. Its protein is CASSPWTSGSIYNEQFF.

For this clone: One end of the junction is discordant with germline, which a read error may explain. The genes are TRBV30 and TRBJ1-2, with a weak D call TRBD1 (5 bases). Germline V CDR1 and CDR2: GTSNPN, SVGIG (reference sequence). The CDR3 extends over 15 amino acids. Here the CDR3 DNA reads TGTGCCTGGAGGAGGGGCGACAGAACCTACTATGCCTACACCTTC. Translating gives CAWRRGDRTYYAYTF.

This chain links TRBV30 with TRBJ1-5; no reliable D call. Germline CDR1 and CDR2: GTSNPN and SVGIG (reference sequence). This CDR3 region has 13 residues. V lost 0 bases and J 5 bases, leaving 8 bases between the germline ends. CDR3: CAWSVQSDQPQHF. The CDR3, as DNA: TGTGCCTGGAGTGTACAGTCAGATCAGCCCCAGCATTTT.

V gene TRBV18 combines with J gene TRBJ2-2, with D perhaps TRBD1 (6 bases). CDR3 length: 17 residues. Germline V CDR1 and CDR2: KGHSH, LQKENI. V shed 4 bases and J shed 2 bases, with 17 bases lying between them. This CDR3 reads CASSLATGWDNTGELFF. CDR3 nucleotides: TGTGCCAGCTCACTCGCCACAGGGTGGGACAACACCGGGGAGCTGTTTTTT. Looking up the rest from reference TRBV18 and TRBJ2-2 gives the full variable domain: NAGVMQNPRHLVRRRGQEARLRCSPMKGHSHVYWYRQLPEEGLKFMVYLQKENIIDESGMPKERFSAEFPKEGPSILRIQQVVRGDSAAYFCASSLATGWDNTGELFFGEGSRLTVL.

The chain uses TRBV7-2 and TRBJ2-1, with 7 bases aligning to TRBD2. This CDR3 has 16 amino acids. CDR1 SGHTA and CDR2 FQGNSA come from the germline V gene. V was clipped by 1 base and J by 5 bases; unmatched bases: 8. CDR3 nucleotides: TGTGCCAGCAGCTTAGTAAGGCCGGGAGGCCACAATGAGCAGTTCTTC. Protein sequence: CASSLVRPGGHNEQFF.

This rearrangement joins TRBV28 to TRBJ2-7; TRBD1 matches 9 bases. V shed 7 bases, J shed 3 bases, and the junction held 4 bases outside the gene matches. The germline CDR1 and CDR2 sequences are MDHEN and SYDVKM. The CDR3 loop spans 13 amino acids. The CDR3: CASIGQGRYEQYF. The CDR3 bases are TGTGCCAGCATAGGACAGGGGCGCTACGAGCAGTACTTC. The entire variable domain, with the rest obtained from reference TRBV28 and TRBJ2-7, is as follows: DVKVTQSSRYLVKRTGEKVFLECVQDMDHENMFWYRQDPGLGLRLIYFSYDVKMKEKGDIPEGYSVSREKKERFSLILESASTNQTSMYLCASIGQGRYEQYFGPGTRLTVT.

This rearrangement joins TRBV2 to TRBJ1-5; tentative D call: TRBD1 (5 bases). Trimming cost V 7 bases and J 4 bases, with 14 bases left between them. This CDR3 has 14 residues. Looked up from germline, CDR1 is SNHLY and CDR2 is FYNNEI. The CDR3 region has the DNA TGTGCCAGCACCCGGGGGGTCGGGAATCAGCCCCAGCATTTT. Translated: CASTRGVGNQPQHF.

DNA of the CDR3: TGTGCCAGCAGTACAGGGGGCGCGAGTGGTGAAAAACTGTTTTTT. Its protein is CASSTGGASGEKLFF. V gene TRBV27 combines with J gene TRBJ1-4; 9 bases agree with TRBD1. The CDR3 has 15 amino acids. Germline-derived CDR1 and CDR2 are MNHEY and SMNVEV (reference sequence). With 5 bases clipped from V and 7 bases from J, the junction kept 8 bases outside the gene matches.

The J gene is TRBJ2-7, the V gene TRBV7-2; a possible D gene is TRBD2 (7 bases). The CDR3 loop spans 15 amino acids. Germline V gives CDR1 SGHTA, CDR2 FQGNSA. Trimming took 5 bases from V and 3 from J, leaving 17 bases between them. The CDR3 nucleotides are TGTGCCAGCAGCCATACCGGAGGGGGGGGCTACGAGCAGTACTTC. Its translation: CASSHTGGGGYEQYF.

The chain recombines TRBV29-1 with TRBJ2-7; 7 nucleotides line up with TRBD1. With V trimmed by 6 bases and J by 1 base, 21 bases remained unmatched. There are 18 residues in the CDR3. Germline CDR1 SQVTM, CDR2 ANQGSEA. The CDR3 sequence: CSVSGQPTTQGTSYEQYF. The DNA for the CDR3 is TGCAGCGTCTCGGGACAGCCAACGACTCAGGGAACTTCCTACGAGCAGTACTTC.

This clone showed up just a few times. The V gene is TRBV6-1, the J gene TRBJ2-5; 8 bases agree with TRBD2. V shed 6 bases, J shed 2 bases, and the junction held 8 bases outside the gene matches. Germline V gene lookup returns CDR1 MNHNS and CDR2 SASEGT. The CDR3 covers 15 residues. The CDR3 bases are TGTGCCAGCAGGATAAGCGGGGGTAGACAAGAGACCCAGTACTTC. As protein: CASRISGGRQETQYF.

The chain couples TRBV19 to TRBJ2-2, with D perhaps TRBD1 (5 bases). The CDR3 extends over 15 amino acids. CDR1 is LNHDA and CDR2 is SQIVND in the germline V gene (reference sequence). V was shortened by 8 bases and J by 1 base, with 14 bases between the two germline ends. CDR3 sequence reads: CASGRRGMNTGELFF. For the CDR3, the DNA is TGTGCCAGTGGAAGAAGGGGAATGAACACCGGGGAGCTGTTTTTT.

The V call is TRBV6-5, the J call TRBJ2-5; a possible D gene is TRBD1 (5 bases). The germline V and J ends were trimmed by 8 bases and 6 bases, with 16 bases remaining between them. Germline V gene data show CDR1 as MNHEY and CDR2 as SVGAGI. The CDR3 runs 13 residues. As DNA, the CDR3 is TGTGCCAGCGCCAGGGCGAGGAAGAAGACCCAGTACTTC. This encodes CASARARKKTQYF.

The chain employs TRBV12-5 and TRBJ2-2; no clear D. The germline gives CDR1 LGHNT, CDR2 FRNRAP. V was clipped by 0 bases and J by 7 bases, with 3 bases between them. The CDR3 has 12 amino acids. In DNA form, the CDR3 reads TGTGCTAGTGGTTTGGTAGGCGGGGAGCTGTTTTTT. It encodes CASGLVGGELFF.